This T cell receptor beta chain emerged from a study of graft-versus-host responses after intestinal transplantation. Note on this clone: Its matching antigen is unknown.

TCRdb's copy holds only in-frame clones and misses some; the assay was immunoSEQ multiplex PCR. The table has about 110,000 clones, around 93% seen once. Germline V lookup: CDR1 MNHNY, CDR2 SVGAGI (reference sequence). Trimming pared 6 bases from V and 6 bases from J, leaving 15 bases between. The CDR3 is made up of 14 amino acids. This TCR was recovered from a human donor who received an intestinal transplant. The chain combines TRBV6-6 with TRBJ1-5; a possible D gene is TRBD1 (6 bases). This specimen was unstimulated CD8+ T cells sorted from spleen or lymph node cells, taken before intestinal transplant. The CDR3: CASSLQGLGQPQHF. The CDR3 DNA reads TGTGCCAGCAGCCTACAGGGTCTCGGTCAGCCCCAGCATTTT.